The 8 T cell receptor beta chains in this list originate from one sample, sequenced in a study of control samples from healthy donors and cancer patients. Data came from immunoSEQ multiplex PCR; TCRdb stores just in-frame clones and leaves some out. The top ten hold 7.6% of the sample, which has about 80,000 clones, around nine tenths seen once. Input material: blood. The receptors were gathered from a woman aged 55-70 years in good health.

This clone was found a few times. This chain joins TRBV11-2 and TRBJ1-2; D remains ambiguous. The CDR3 runs 15 residues. Germline CDR1 reads SGHAT; CDR2 reads FQNNGV. Trimming removed 8 bases from V and 7 bases from J, with 23 bases in between. The CDR3 DNA is TGTGCCAGCCGGGCCTTGGGCGGACGTGTTGCTGGCTACACCTTC. Amino acid sequence: CASRALGGRVAGYTF.

The chain carries TRBV5-1 and TRBJ2-1; the D call may be TRBD1 or TRBD2 (5 bases each). Trimming cost V 3 bases and J 4 bases, with 14 bases left between them. This CDR3 comprises 15 residues. Germline V gene lookup returns CDR1 SGHRS and CDR2 YFSETQ. In nucleotides, the CDR3 is TGCGCCAGCAGCTCCTCCGGGACGGCATACAATGAGCAGTTCTTC. This encodes CASSSSGTAYNEQFF.

This chain links TRBV18 with TRBJ1-6; TRBD1 agrees at 7 bases. Trimming at V came to 3 bases and at J to 8 bases, leaving 7 bases not matched to a gene. The germline V gene has CDR1 KGHSH and CDR2 LQKENI. The CDR3 consists of 15 residues. As DNA, the CDR3 is TGTGCCAGCTCACCTGCACAGGGGAGGGATTCACCCCTCCACTTT. Its protein is CASSPAQGRDSPLHF.

The genes are TRBV10-3 and TRBJ1-1; 7 bases map to TRBD1. CDR1 and CDR2 (germline): ENHRY, SYGVKD. With V trimmed by 6 bases and J by 4 bases, 8 bases remained unmatched. The CDR3 runs 14 residues. In DNA form, the CDR3 reads TGTGCCATCAGCAAGACAGGGTCGAGCACTGAAGCTTTCTTT. Protein: CAISKTGSSTEAFF.

This rearrangement joins TRBV6-5 to TRBJ1-1, with D possibly TRBD1 on 6 matching bases. The V end lost 7 bases, the J end lost 1 base, and 16 bases lay between the germline ends. The CDR3 runs 15 residues. Germline lookup yields CDR1 MNHEY and CDR2 SVGAGI. The DNA of the CDR3 is TGTGCCAGCATGGGGGGGCAAGGGTGGAACACTGAAGCTTTCTTT. Its translation is CASMGGQGWNTEAFF.

The J gene is TRBJ2-7, the V gene TRBV9; no clear D gene. Germline V gene data show CDR1 as SGDLS and CDR2 as YYNGEE. There are 14 residues in the CDR3. V was clipped by 2 bases and J by 0 bases, with 9 bases between them. This CDR3 reads CASSVATGSYEQYF. DNA of the CDR3: TGTGCCAGCAGCGTCGCGACTGGCTCCTACGAGCAGTACTTC.

V usage is TRBV20-1 and J usage is TRBJ2-5; D is unresolved. Germline assignment: CDR1 DFQATT and CDR2 SNEGSKA (reference sequence). CDR3 length: 10 amino acids. Trimming took 5 bases from V and 1 from J, leaving 2 bases between them. CDR3 amino acids: CSALQETQYF. In DNA form, the CDR3 reads TGCAGTGCTCTCCAAGAGACCCAGTACTTC.

The chain is built from TRBV3-1 (or the pseudogene TRBV3-2) and TRBJ2-5; D ambiguous. Germline CDR1 is LGHDT and CDR2 is YNNKEL (reference sequence). With 0 bases removed from V and 4 bases from J, the gap between germline ends came to 18 bases. The CDR3 extends over 17 amino acids. As DNA, the CDR3 is TGTGCCAGCAGCCAAGATAGAGTCAGACCTTGGGCAGAGACCCAGTACTTC. This translates into CASSQDRVRPWAETQYF.